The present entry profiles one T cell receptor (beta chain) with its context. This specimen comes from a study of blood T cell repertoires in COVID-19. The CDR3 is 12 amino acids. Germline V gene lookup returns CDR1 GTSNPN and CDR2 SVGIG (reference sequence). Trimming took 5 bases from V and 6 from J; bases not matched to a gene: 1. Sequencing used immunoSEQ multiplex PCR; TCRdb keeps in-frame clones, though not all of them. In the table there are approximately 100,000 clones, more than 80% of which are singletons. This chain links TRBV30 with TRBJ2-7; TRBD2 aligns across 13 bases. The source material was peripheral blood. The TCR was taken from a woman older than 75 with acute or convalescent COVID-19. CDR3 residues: CAWGLAGVEQYF. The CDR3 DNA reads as TGTGCCTGGGGACTAGCGGGGGTCGAGCAGTACTTC.